Below are 28 T cell receptor beta chains sequenced from a single sample in a study of neurological immune-mediated disorders. Time point noted: longitudinal time-point 3. TCRdb re-called the 5' RACE reads with MiXCR, one entry per CDR3 protein. The table records more than 100,000 distinct CDR3 sequences, approximately 11% of them present only once. The sequencing input was PBMCs. These receptors were obtained from a female donor with HTLV-1-associated myelopathy (HAM/TSP).

Many counts were recorded for this clonotype. The chain employs TRBV20-1 and TRBJ2-3, with TRBD2 as a possible D gene (6 bases). CDR1 DFQATT and CDR2 SNEGSKA come from the germline V gene (reference sequence). V lost 5 bases, J lost 2 bases, and 11 bases lay in between. The CDR3 is 13 amino acids. The CDR3 DNA sequence: TGCAGTGCTCGGGACTCAGTCACAGATACGCAGTATTTT. Translating it yields CSARDSVTDTQYF.

This clonotype was observed many times. The V and J genes are TRBV6-5 and TRBJ2-7; D assignment may be TRBD1 or TRBD2 (6 bases each). The CDR3 consists of 14 residues. The germline V and J ends were trimmed by 6 bases and 3 bases, with 15 bases remaining between them. CDR1 and CDR2 (germline): MNHEY, SVGAGI. CDR3 in DNA: TGTGCCAGCAGGCCGGGACACGGGGGCTACGAGCAGTACTTC. Its protein product is CASRPGHGGYEQYF.

Ten or more counts support this clonotype. The chain combines TRBV20-1 with TRBJ2-3; the D gene is possibly TRBD2 (7 bases). CDR3 length: 13 amino acids. Germline-derived CDR1 and CDR2 are DFQATT and SNEGSKA (reference sequence). V lost 7 bases and J 2 bases, leaving 13 bases between the germline ends. The CDR3 loop reads CSVRGGLTDTQYF. The DNA for the CDR3 is TGCAGTGTTAGGGGGGGCCTCACAGATACGCAGTATTTT.

This clonotype has at least ten counts. This sequence joins TRBV5-1 and TRBJ2-7; D is unclear. Germline V gene sequence: CDR1 SGHRS, CDR2 YFSETQ. The CDR3 contains 13 residues. Trimming took 3 bases from V and 6 from J, leaving 13 bases between them. DNA of the CDR3: TGCGCCAGCAGCTCGGCTGGCAGAGGCGAGCAGTACTTC. It yields the protein CASSSAGRGEQYF.

This clonotype was detected ten times or more. This chain uses TRBV10-3 with TRBJ2-1; TRBD1 matches at 8 bases. Germline CDR1 and CDR2: ENHRY and SYGVKD. The junction had 9 bases not matched to a gene; V was cut back by 2 bases and J by 3 bases. The CDR3 is made up of 17 amino acids. The chain's CDR3 is CAISEPGQGAYYNEQFF. The CDR3 nucleotides are TGTGCCATCAGTGAGCCGGGGCAGGGGGCTTACTACAATGAGCAGTTCTTC.

This clonotype has at least ten counts. In DNA, the CDR3 is TGTGCCAGCAGCTTAACCCCCATCGACAGAGACCTTGAAAAACTGTTTTTT. Its protein is CASSLTPIDRDLEKLFF. The genes are TRBV7-2 and TRBJ1-4; TRBD1 is a possible D gene (5 bases). With 2 bases removed from V and 7 bases from J, the gap between germline ends came to 20 bases. This CDR3 region has 17 residues. Germline CDR1 is SGHTA and CDR2 is FQGNSA.

Ten or more counts support this clonotype. This rearrangement joins TRBV5-1 to TRBJ2-3, with 8 bases identical to TRBD1. V was pared by 0 bases and J by 6 bases, with 9 bases of the junction left unmatched. The CDR3 covers 16 residues. Germline assignment: CDR1 SGHRS and CDR2 YFSETQ. Written as DNA, the CDR3 is TGCGCCAGCAGCTTGGGCGGCACAGGGGGTCTCGATACGCAGTATTTT. Its protein is CASSLGGTGGLDTQYF.

This clonotype was counted at least ten times. The J gene is TRBJ2-7, the V gene TRBV5-1; TRBD2 agrees at 7 bases. V was clipped by 0 bases and J by 2 bases; unmatched bases: 5. The germline V gene has CDR1 SGHRS and CDR2 YFSETQ. This CDR3 region has 15 residues. DNA for the CDR3: TGCGCCAGCAGCTTGGTAGGCGGGGGAACCTACGAGCAGTACTTC. Translated, it gives CASSLVGGGTYEQYF.

This chain links TRBV9 with TRBJ2-1, with 14 bases aligning to TRBD2. Losses at the gene ends were 0 bases for V and 5 bases for J; bases not matched to a gene: 4. The germline gives CDR1 SGDLS, CDR2 YYNGEE. This CDR3 contains 17 residues. This CDR3 is CASSVGTSGGRDNEQFF. The CDR3 coding sequence is TGTGCCAGCAGCGTAGGGACTAGCGGGGGGCGTGACAATGAGCAGTTCTTC.

There are many counts of this clonotype. J is TRBJ2-1 and V is TRBV24-1; 8 bases are shared with TRBD2. This CDR3 comprises 16 residues. V dropped 2 bases and J dropped 2; count of bases not matched to a gene: 4. Germline assignment: CDR1 KGHDR and CDR2 SFDVKD. The CDR3 DNA follows: TGTGCCACCAGTGATTCGTCAGCGGGGGCCTACAATGAGCAGTTCTTC. Translated, it gives CATSDSSAGAYNEQFF.

The table lists this clonotype with many counts. The V call is TRBV9, the J call TRBJ2-2; tentative D call: TRBD1 (5 bases). This CDR3 spans 14 amino acids. The V gene's germline CDR1 is SGDLS and CDR2 YYNGEE. The ends were cut back, 0 bases at V and 13 bases at J, with 16 bases in the middle. The chain's CDR3 is CASSVAHSLQGLFF. The CDR3 DNA is TGTGCCAGCAGCGTAGCTCACAGCCTCCAGGGGCTGTTTTTT.

In this sample, this clonotype turned up many times. V is TRBV20-1 and J is TRBJ2-1; D perhaps matches TRBD1 (6 bases). CDR1 DFQATT and CDR2 SNEGSKA come from the germline V gene (reference sequence). This CDR3 has 15 amino acids. The V and J ends lost 2 bases and 0 bases respectively, with 11 bases between them. DNA of the CDR3: TGCAGTGCTAGACCAGGACAGAGCTCCTACAATGAGCAGTTCTTC. Residues: CSARPGQSSYNEQFF.

This clonotype was found many times. The chain links TRBV27 to TRBJ1-1, with 7 bases aligning to TRBD1. The V segment lost 8 bases and the J segment 1 base; nucleotides outside the gene matches: 7. Germline V lookup: CDR1 MNHEY, CDR2 SMNVEV (reference sequence). The CDR3 is 14 residues long. The CDR3 loop is CASGHDRENTEAFF. The CDR3 nucleotides are TGTGCCAGCGGACACGACAGGGAGAACACTGAAGCTTTCTTT.

This clonotype was found many times. The chain is built from TRBV5-8 and TRBJ2-3, with 7 bases identical to TRBD2. Looked up from germline, CDR1 is SGHTS and CDR2 is YDEGEE. The CDR3 extends over 16 amino acids. V shed 2 bases and J 2 bases; nucleotides not matched to a gene: 8. DNA of the CDR3: TGTGCCAGCAGCTTACCCGGGACTAAGTTCACAGATACGCAGTATTTT. Amino acid sequence: CASSLPGTKFTDTQYF.

The table lists this clonotype with many counts. The V and J genes are TRBV20-1 and TRBJ2-5, with 9 positions matching TRBD2. Germline CDR1 and CDR2: DFQATT and SNEGSKA (reference sequence). The CDR3 sequence is 19 residues long. J was trimmed by 2 bases and V by 0 bases; bases with no gene match: 16. In nucleotides, the CDR3 is TGCAGTGCTAGAGACTTCGGGCTAGCGGGGCACCATGAGCAAGAGACCCAGTACTTC. It is translated as CSARDFGLAGHHEQETQYF.

This clonotype occurred many times. The rearrangement uses TRBV5-1 and TRBJ1-1; a possible D gene is TRBD1 (6 bases). The CDR3 spans 14 residues. Between the trimmed V and J ends, which lost 5 bases and 4 bases, there was a span of 15 bases. Germline-derived CDR1 and CDR2 are SGHRS and YFSETQ. Written as DNA, the CDR3 is TGCGCCAGCAGTTTCACTCAGGGGAGCACTGAAGCTTTCTTT. Encoded protein: CASSFTQGSTEAFF.

About this clonotype itself: An end of the junction does not agree with germline; a read error may underlie this. The chain recombines TRBV9 with TRBJ2-3; D is possibly TRBD1 or TRBD2 (6 bases each). This CDR3 is built from 14 residues. Germline CDR1 and CDR2: SGDLS and YYNGEE. CDR3 residues: CASSVFGGTYTQSF. The CDR3 DNA sequence: TGTGCCAGCAGCGTATTTGGGGGGACATATACGCAGTCTTTT.

In this sample, this clonotype turned up a few times. The CDR3 spells CSASLGRQETQYF. The CDR3 DNA sequence: TGCAGTGCCAGCCTGGGGCGACAAGAGACCCAGTACTTC. The V and J genes are TRBV20-1 and TRBJ2-5; maybe TRBD1 (5 bases). The CDR3 has 13 amino acids. CDR1 is DFQATT, CDR2 SNEGSKA, per germline (reference sequence). The V end lost 6 bases, the J end lost 2 bases, and 13 bases lay between the germline ends.

On this clonotype itself: Since a much larger clone is just one base distant, this may be a read error. V usage is TRBV5-1 and J usage is TRBJ2-1; the D is unclear. The CDR3 sequence is 13 residues long. Deletions cut 3 bases from V and 4 bases from J, with 8 bases between. Germline V lookup: CDR1 SGHRS, CDR2 YFSETQ. CDR3 sequence (DNA): TGCGCCAGCAGCTCCCAGGTGTACAATGAGCAGTTCTTC. Protein product: CASSSQVYNEQFF.

This clonotype was seen repeatedly, ten times or more. The genes are TRBV27 and TRBJ1-5, with D maybe TRBD1 (6 bases). The germline V gene has CDR1 MNHEY and CDR2 SMNVEV (reference sequence). V was clipped by 5 bases and J by 9 bases, with 23 bases between them. The CDR3 covers 16 residues. The CDR3 coding sequence is TGTGCCAGCAGTATGAGGAGCCAGGGGTTCTTTTCGCCCCAGCATTTT. This translates into CASSMRSQGFFSPQHF.

This clonotype was found many times. The rearrangement joins TRBV3-1 to TRBJ2-7; D is unresolved. CDR1 and CDR2 from the germline V gene are LGHDT and YNNKEL (reference sequence). The CDR3 totals 16 residues. Trimming removed 0 bases at V and 3 bases at J, with 15 bases between. The CDR3 protein is CASSQDLRQLYYEQYF. DNA for the CDR3: TGTGCCAGCAGCCAAGATTTGAGGCAGCTCTACTACGAGCAGTACTTC.

Ten or more counts support this clonotype. The chain links TRBV7-9 to TRBJ2-3; possible D gene TRBD2, 7 bases. Germline lookup yields CDR1 SEHNR and CDR2 FQNEAQ (reference sequence). With 0 bases removed from V and 4 bases from J, the gap between germline ends came to 14 bases. The CDR3 length is 16 residues. Here the CDR3 DNA reads TGTGCCAGCAGCTTAGCGCGGCCGGGGGGCCCAGATACGCAGTATTTT. Translating it yields CASSLARPGGPDTQYF.

This clonotype was found many times. The chain has TRBV10-2 and TRBJ2-3, with 10 nucleotides matching TRBD2. The junction had 10 bases not matched to a gene; V was cut back by 4 bases and J by 6 bases. CDR1 and CDR2 from the germline V gene are WSHSY and SAAADI. The CDR3 has 16 residues. Here the CDR3 reads CASSVGLAVFSDTQYF. CDR3 nucleotide sequence: TGCGCCAGCAGTGTCGGACTAGCGGTTTTTTCGGATACGCAGTATTTT.

Many counts were recorded for this clonotype. The rearrangement links TRBV5-1 to TRBJ2-5, with 14 positions matching TRBD2. With 0 bases clipped from V and 2 bases from J, the junction kept 3 bases outside the gene matches. The length of the CDR3 is 17 residues. The germline V gene encodes CDR1 SGHRS and CDR2 YFSETQ. The CDR3 reads CASSLAGLAGGQETQYF. The CDR3 bases are TGCGCCAGCAGCTTGGCCGGACTAGCGGGGGGTCAAGAGACCCAGTACTTC.

Many counts were recorded for this clonotype. The V call is TRBV3-1, the J call TRBJ2-1, with D tentatively TRBD1 (6 bases). V lost 3 bases, J lost 8 bases, and 14 bases lay in between. Germline V gives CDR1 LGHDT, CDR2 YNNKEL (reference sequence). The length of the CDR3 is 14 residues. The CDR3 region has the DNA TGTGCCAGCAGCCAGGGGGCAGGGGCGCATGAGCAGTTCTTC. Its translation is CASSQGAGAHEQFF.

This clonotype was picked up many times. The V gene is TRBV20-1, the J gene TRBJ1-6; D perhaps matches TRBD1 (6 bases). The CDR3 spans 12 residues. Germline V gives CDR1 DFQATT, CDR2 SNEGSKA (reference sequence). CDR3 amino acids: CSPGVNNSPLHF. Here the CDR3 DNA reads TGCAGCCCAGGGGTAAATAATTCACCCCTCCACTTT.

The table lists this clonotype with many counts. This chain links TRBV4-2 with TRBJ2-3, with TRBD2 identical over 12 bases. V lost 4 bases to trimming and J lost 4 bases; unmatched junction nucleotides: 6. The CDR3 covers 16 residues. Germline CDR1 reads LGHNA; CDR2 reads YNFKEQ. CDR3 loop: CASSRTTSGGSDTQYF. DNA of the CDR3: TGTGCCAGCAGCCGAACGACTAGCGGGGGATCAGATACGCAGTATTTT.

Many counts were recorded for this clonotype. This chain uses TRBV10-2 with TRBJ2-7; no clear D gene. This CDR3 has 12 amino acids. The germline CDR1 and CDR2 sequences are WSHSY and SAAADI. V lost 0 bases to trimming and J lost 7 bases, with 7 bases between them. CDR3 amino acids: CASSESMGEQYF. CDR3 sequence (DNA): TGCGCCAGCAGTGAGTCGATGGGGGAGCAGTACTTC.